This TCR beta chain was sequenced during a study of identical twins. Template switching introduced a universal primer site, and the cDNA bore unique molecular identifiers. In TCRdb, the 5' RACE reads were re-called with MiXCR into one record per CDR3 protein. The sample lists more than 200,000 distinct CDR3 sequences, around 15% seen once, with under 9.5% in the top ten. As for this clonotype: Its antigen is not known. A read error is possible here, since a much larger clone lies one base away.

Healthy Caucasians, and only they, were the donors. General observations from the study: Conclusions were drawn cross-sectionally by statistical analysis, without following the same donors. Model-predicted out-of-frame TCR alpha sharing fell below observed values in monozygotic twins.

Germline-derived CDR1 and CDR2 are SGHRS and YFSETQ. Between the trimmed V and J ends, which lost 7 bases and 4 bases, there was a span of 11 bases. The CDR3 consists of 13 residues. The source is a woman aged 18 to 35 in good health. What was sequenced was memory (CD45RO+) T cells sorted from blood. The chain combines TRBV5-1 with TRBJ2-2; D gene unclear. This chain's CDR3 is CASANECTGELFF. The CDR3 nucleotides are TGCGCCAGCGCCAACGAGTGCACCGGGGAGCTGTTTTTT.